The rows below give T cell receptor beta chains drawn from one sample of a study of blood T cell repertoires in COVID-19. Here immunoSEQ multiplex PCR was the method, and the copy in TCRdb shows in-frame clones only, minus some. The data contain almost 200,000 clones, about 90% of them seen just once; the ten biggest clones take up approximately 8.2%. The source material was PBMCs or T cells enriched from blood (not recorded which). The receptors here all came from a woman younger than 35 who had recovered from COVID-19. Both conserved end residues are part of each CDR3. The D gene is left open where the match is weak. Not all rows give a size; the values are once, few, many and, for expanded clones, a class.

v_call	d_call	clone_size	j_call	cdr3_aa	cdr3_nt
TRBV28	NA	NA	TRBJ1-1	CASSLRTASTEAFF	TGTGCCAGCAGTTTGAGGACAGCCAGCACTGAAGCTTTCTTT
TRBV11-2	NA	NA	TRBJ2-3	CASSLGGVADTQYF	TGTGCCAGCAGCTTAGGAGGAGTGGCAGATACGCAGTATTTT
TRBV28	TRBD1	NA	TRBJ1-2	CASSTQDRGNYGYTF	TGTGCCAGCAGTACTCAGGACAGGGGCAACTATGGCTACACCTTC
TRBV28	TRBD1	NA	TRBJ1-4	CASNLGQVGDEKLFF	TGTGCCAGCAACCTAGGACAGGTGGGGGATGAAAAACTGTTTTTT
TRBV2	NA	NA	TRBJ1-1	CASSEQVSEAFF	TGTGCCAGCAGTGAGCAGGTGTCTGAAGCTTTCTTT
TRBV27	NA	NA	TRBJ2-7	CASSLTANYEQYF	TGTGCCAGCAGTTTAACAGCCAACTACGAGCAGTACTTC
TRBV30	NA	few	TRBJ1-1	CAWKTRGRVTEAFF	TGTGCCTGGAAAACCCGCGGCAGGGTGACTGAAGCTTTCTTT
TRBV6-4	TRBD1	NA	TRBJ2-3	CASSDQTGGADTQYF	TGTGCCAGCAGTGACCAGACAGGGGGCGCAGATACGCAGTATTTT
TRBV27	NA	NA	TRBJ2-3	CASSLRDGQPDTQYF	TGTGCCAGCAGTTTGAGGGATGGCCAGCCAGATACGCAGTATTTT
TRBV4-2	TRBD2	NA	TRBJ2-3	CASSPTLAGGPEDTQYF	TGTGCCAGCAGCCCGACCTTAGCGGGGGGGCCTGAAGATACGCAGTATTTT
TRBV21-1	NA	NA	TRBJ1-4	CASQDRGEKLFF	TGTGCCAGCCAGGACAGGGGAGAAAAACTGTTTTTT
TRBV19	NA	NA	TRBJ2-2	CASRGINTGELFF	TGTGCCAGTCGAGGGATCAACACCGGGGAGCTGTTTTTT
TRBV5-5	NA	NA	TRBJ2-5	CASSLPGQETQYF	TGTGCCAGCAGCTTGCCAGGGCAAGAGACCCAGTACTTC
TRBV28	NA	NA	TRBJ1-6	CASSPGLNSPLHF	TGTGCCAGCAGTCCTGGACTTAATTCACCCCTCCACTTT
TRBV5-1	NA	NA	TRBJ1-1	CASSPRVNTEAFF	TGCGCCAGCAGCCCCAGGGTTAACACTGAAGCTTTCTTT
TRBV5-4	TRBD1	NA	TRBJ2-7	CASSQGQGVAYEQYF	TGTGCCAGCAGCCAGGGACAGGGAGTCGCCTACGAGCAGTACTTC
TRBV9	NA	NA	TRBJ1-4	CASSVAEGAYNEKLFF	TGTGCCAGCAGCGTAGCAGAGGGAGCCTATAATGAAAAACTGTTTTTT
TRBV20-1	NA	NA	TRBJ1-5	CSASPGPNQPQHF	TGCAGTGCCAGTCCAGGGCCCAATCAGCCCCAGCATTTT
TRBV4-1	NA	NA	TRBJ2-3	CASSLRQQTDTQYF	TGCGCCAGCAGCCTGCGGCAGCAGACAGATACGCAGTATTTT
TRBV30	NA	NA	TRBJ1-2	CAWSNSAGYTF	TGTGCCTGGAGCAACAGTGCTGGCTACACCTTC
TRBV2	TRBD1	NA	TRBJ1-5	CASRTGGAGQPQHF	TGTGCCAGCAGGACAGGGGGCGCCGGGCAGCCCCAGCATTTT
TRBV29-1	TRBD1	NA	TRBJ1-4	CSVAEQDRKSEKLFF	TGCAGCGTCGCAGAACAGGACAGGAAGTCTGAAAAACTGTTTTTT
TRBV10-2	TRBD2	NA	TRBJ2-5	CASRGTSGGWETQYF	TGCGCCAGCAGGGGGACTAGCGGGGGTTGGGAGACCCAGTACTTC
TRBV28	NA	NA	TRBJ1-6	CASSLGQLYSPLHF	TGTGCCAGCAGTTTGGGGCAGCTTTATTCACCCCTCCACTTT
TRBV5-3	NA	NA	TRBJ2-7	CARSFTGKDSNLFESSYEQYF	TGTGCCAGAAGTTTTACTGGTAAGGACAGTAACTTATTCGAGAGCTCCTACGAGCAGTACTTC